Included here is one T cell receptor beta chain sequence, with context. Its cognate antigen is unknown. The CDR3 has 14 residues. Germline CDR1 reads SNHLY; CDR2 reads FYNNEI. Trimming at V came to 3 bases and at J to 5 bases, leaving 6 bases not matched to a gene. These data belong to a study of T cell responses to AZD1222 COVID-19 vaccine. General study points: The reported proportion of spike-specific TCRs targeting unmutated variant regions was nearly half. Among AZD1222 vaccinees, only five or six were seropositive at baseline. Repertoires were obtained solely post-peak T cell response. Following two doses of AZD1222, Spike-specific TCR breadth and depth rose.

Data came from immunoSEQ multiplex PCR; TCRdb stores just in-frame clones and leaves some out. The sample lists 110,000 or so clones, approximately 89% occurring once. The sample was peripheral blood, taken 28 days after the second AZD1222 dose. The V and J genes are TRBV2 and TRBJ2-5; TRBD2 matches 7 bases. The receptor was derived from an adult who received the AZD1222 COVID-19 vaccine. The CDR3 spells CASSDGRPPETQYF. CDR3 in DNA: TGTGCCAGCAGTGACGGGAGGCCCCCCGAGACCCAGTACTTC.